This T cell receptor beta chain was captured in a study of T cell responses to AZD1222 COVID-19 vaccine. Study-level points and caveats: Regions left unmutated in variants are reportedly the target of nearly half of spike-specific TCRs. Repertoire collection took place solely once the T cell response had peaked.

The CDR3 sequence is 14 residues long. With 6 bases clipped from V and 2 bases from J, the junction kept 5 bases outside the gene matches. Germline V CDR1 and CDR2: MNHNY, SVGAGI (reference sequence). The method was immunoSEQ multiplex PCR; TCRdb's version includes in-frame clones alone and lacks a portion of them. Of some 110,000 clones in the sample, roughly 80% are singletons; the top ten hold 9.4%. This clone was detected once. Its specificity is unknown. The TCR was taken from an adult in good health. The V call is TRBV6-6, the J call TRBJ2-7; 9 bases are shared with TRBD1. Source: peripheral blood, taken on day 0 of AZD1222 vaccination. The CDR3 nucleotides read TGTGCCAGCAGCGCGACAGGGGGGACCTACGAGCAGTACTTC. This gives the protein CASSATGGTYEQYF.